The 27 T cell receptor beta chains given below trace back to one sample, sequenced in a study of regulatory T cells in long-lasting Graves disease. Library construction for TCR beta used iRepertoire HTBI primers and Arm-PCR of CDR3 regions. TCRdb fed the multiplex PCR reads into MiXCR, producing one record per CDR3 protein. The data contain some 350,000 distinct CDR3 sequences, 15% to 20% of them singletons. Stated time point: newly diagnosed GD, antithyroid drugs for less than 3 months. RNA from PBMCs was the source of the TCR library. These data were likewise used in another study, on T cells in Graves' hyperthyroidism and ophthalmopathy.

This sample comprised peripheral blood mononuclear cells (PBMCs), obtained at new diagnosis, from a patient treated with antithyroid drugs. These receptors all come from a woman aged 18 to 35 with Graves disease.

Turning to this clonotype: A read error may produce the germline difference seen at one junction end. The chain carries TRBV18 and TRBJ1-2; possible D gene TRBD1, 6 bases. The CDR3 sequence is 11 residues long. CDR1 KGHSH and CDR2 LQKENI come from the germline V gene. Here the CDR3 DNA reads TGTGCCAGCTCACCCCTCCGCGGGGGGGCGTTC. Amino acid sequence: CASSPLRGGAF.

Only a few counts were recorded for this clonotype. This CDR3 reads CASSRRAETSNQPQHF. The CDR3 bases are TGTGCCAGCAGCCGAAGGGCGGAAACTAGCAATCAGCCCCAGCATTTT. The rearrangement uses TRBV7-2 and TRBJ1-5; D ambiguous. V was cut by 5 bases and J by 0 bases, with 14 bases left in between. Germline CDR1 reads SGHTA; CDR2 reads FQGNSA. This CDR3 has 16 residues. Combining the CDR3 with reference TRBV7-2 and TRBJ1-5 gives the whole variable domain GAGVSQSPSNKVTEKGKDVELRCDPISGHTALYWYRQSLGQGLEFLIYFQGNSAPDKSGLPSDRFSAERTGGSVSTLTIQRTQQEDSAVYLCASSRRAETSNQPQHFGDGTRLSIL.

This clonotype appeared many times. The chain joins TRBV5-1 to TRBJ2-1; 15 nucleotides match TRBD2. Per the germline V gene, CDR1 is SGHRS and CDR2 is YFSETQ. The CDR3 spans 19 residues. J gave up 7 bases and V 0 bases, and 11 bases lay outside the gene matches. This CDR3 reads CASSLGWTSGRARGNEQFF. CDR3 coding DNA: TGCGCCAGCAGCTTGGGGTGGACTAGCGGGAGGGCCCGAGGGAATGAGCAGTTCTTC.

This clonotype was counted at least ten times. The gene calls are TRBV7-9 and TRBJ2-1; 8 positions match TRBD1. Germline CDR1 is SEHNR and CDR2 is FQNEAQ (reference sequence). J lost 7 bases, V lost 1 base, and 3 bases had no gene match. This CDR3 has 14 amino acids. The CDR3 protein is CASSLGDRYNEQFF. The DNA of the CDR3 is TGTGCCAGCAGCTTAGGGGACAGGTATAATGAGCAGTTCTTC.

There are many counts of this clonotype. The gene calls are TRBV5-5 and TRBJ2-2, with D possibly being TRBD2 (5 bases). Germline loops: CDR1 SGHKS, CDR2 YYEKEE (reference sequence). There are 17 residues in the CDR3. V lost 3 bases to trimming and J lost 3 bases, with 18 bases between them. The CDR3 here is CASSYLPGVIDTGELFF. The CDR3 DNA sequence: TGTGCCAGCAGCTACCTGCCCGGGGTCATTGACACCGGGGAGCTGTTTTTT.

V usage is TRBV6-1 and J usage is TRBJ2-3; TRBD2 might be the D (6 bases). The CDR3 runs to 15 residues. Germline V gene sequence: CDR1 MNHNS, CDR2 SASEGT. V lost 6 bases to trimming and J lost 1 base, with 14 bases between them. The CDR3 DNA sequence: TGTGCCAGCAGGGCACCGGGACTCCGCACAGATACGCAGTATTTT. Protein product: CASRAPGLRTDTQYF.

This clonotype was seen just once. A read error may produce the germline difference seen at one junction end. The chain carries TRBV20-1 and TRBJ2-1; possibly TRBD1 for D (6 bases). CDR1 and CDR2 from the germline V gene are DFQATT and SNEGSKA (reference sequence). The CDR3 is made up of 11 amino acids. The CDR3 sequence: CSTIDRPMFLF. In DNA form, the CDR3 reads TGCAGTACCATTGACAGGCCGATGTTTCTCTTC.

This clonotype was recorded at least ten times. The chain carries TRBV12-5 and TRBJ2-5, with 14 nucleotides matching TRBD2. CDR3 length: 23 residues. Germline-derived CDR1 and CDR2 are LGHNT and FRNRAP. With 0 bases clipped from V and 5 bases from J, the junction kept 23 bases outside the gene matches. CDR3 residues: CASGLVPTRLAGGLEFDRETQYF. CDR3 DNA sequence: TGTGCTAGTGGTTTGGTCCCTACTCGACTAGCGGGGGGGCTTGAGTTCGACCGGGAGACCCAGTACTTC.

A few counts support this clonotype. The rearrangement uses TRBV20-1 and TRBJ2-3; unclear D gene. The CDR3 is 15 amino acids. The V gene lost 0 bases and the J gene lost 0 bases, with 10 bases spanning the gap. Germline V lookup: CDR1 DFQATT, CDR2 SNEGSKA (reference sequence). The CDR3 DNA is TGCAGTGCTAGAGATCCGGCCAAGAGCACAGATACGCAGTATTTT. Residues: CSARDPAKSTDTQYF.

This clonotype was observed a few times. V is TRBV7-8 and J is TRBJ2-7; no clear D gene. The CDR3 has 16 residues. Trimming stripped 4 bases from V and 2 bases from J, with 18 bases between. Germline V gene sequence: CDR1 SGHVS, CDR2 FQNEAQ. CDR3 loop: CASSSSTGPFPYEQYF. The DNA for the CDR3 is TGTGCCAGCAGCTCAAGCACCGGGCCTTTTCCCTACGAGCAGTACTTC.

The chain recombines TRBV5-4 with TRBJ2-5; no reliable D call. Trimming removed 9 bases from V and 3 bases from J, with 6 bases in between. The germline V gene encodes CDR1 SGHNT and CDR2 YYREEE (reference sequence). CDR3 length equals 10 residues. The CDR3 coding sequence is TGTGCCACCTTGGAAGAGACCCAGTACTTC. The encoded protein is CATLEETQYF.

This clonotype was observed at least ten times. This chain links TRBV20-1 with TRBJ2-3; no clear D gene. V lost 3 bases, J lost 1 base, and 11 bases lay in between. The CDR3 runs to 14 residues. From germline, CDR1 is DFQATT and CDR2 SNEGSKA (reference sequence). CDR3 DNA: TGCAGTGCTAGTATTGGTGGGGGCACAGATACGCAGTATTTT. Translation gives CSASIGGGTDTQYF.

In the case of this clonotype: Given a far larger clone just one base away, this is likely a sequencing read error. V usage is TRBV9 and J usage is TRBJ2-5, with 9 nucleotides matching TRBD1. V shed 4 bases, J shed 5 bases, and the junction held 6 bases outside the gene matches. This CDR3 spans 14 amino acids. Germline V gene sequence: CDR1 SGDLS, CDR2 YYNGEE. Here the CDR3 reads CASSPQGAVETQYF. CDR3 coding DNA: TGTGCCAGCAGCCCACAGGGGGCCGTGGAGACCCAGTACTTC.

The gene calls are TRBV3-1 and TRBJ1-5; 9 bases are shared with TRBD1. Trimming cost V 7 bases and J 8 bases; bases outside gene matches: 15. This CDR3 comprises 16 residues. The germline V gene encodes CDR1 LGHDT and CDR2 YNNKEL (reference sequence). This chain's CDR3 is CASTGQGNRGPEPQHF. DNA of the CDR3: TGTGCCAGCACGGGACAGGGAAACAGGGGGCCGGAGCCCCAGCATTTT.

The chain couples TRBV5-4 to TRBJ2-2, with 8 bases aligning to TRBD2. The CDR3 sequence is 16 residues long. Trimming at V came to 0 bases and at J to 4 bases, leaving 5 bases not matched to a gene. CDR1 is SGHNT and CDR2 is YYREEE in the germline V gene (reference sequence). The CDR3, as DNA: TGTGCCAGCAGCTTGGGTGGGACTAGTCGCACCGGGGAGCTGTTTTTT. Translated: CASSLGGTSRTGELFF.

This clonotype was counted many times. This sequence joins TRBV5-1 and TRBJ2-1; TRBD2 aligns across 12 bases. The V gene's germline CDR1 is SGHRS and CDR2 YFSETQ. The junction had 11 bases not matched to a gene; V was cut back by 4 bases and J by 6 bases. This CDR3 region has 17 residues. This CDR3 reads CASSLGASGRAINEQFF. The CDR3 DNA reads as TGCGCCAGCAGCCTTGGGGCTAGCGGGAGGGCCATCAATGAGCAGTTCTTC.

The table lists this clonotype with a few counts. The chain couples TRBV5-1 to TRBJ2-3; D not certain. Germline CDR1 SGHRS, CDR2 YFSETQ. The CDR3 loop spans 13 amino acids. Trimming shortened V by 0 bases and J by 5 bases, and 7 bases separated the two germline ends. This CDR3 reads CASSLEVVDTQYF. The CDR3 DNA follows: TGCGCCAGCAGCTTGGAAGTCGTAGATACGCAGTATTTT.

In its sample, this clonotype was seen many times. The junction does not match germline at one end; this may be a read error. The CDR3, as DNA: TGTGCCAGCAGTGAAGCCCGGAGAAGGCATTTT. It codes for CASSEARRRHF. This chain connects TRBV2 to TRBJ2-3; D remains unclear. In germline, CDR1 is SNHLY, CDR2 FYNNEI. The CDR3 loop spans 11 amino acids.

As for this clonotype: Since a much larger clone is just one base distant, this may be a read error. This sequence joins TRBV18 and TRBJ1-5; 9 bases align to TRBD1. CDR3 length: 15 residues. Germline CDR1 KGHSH, CDR2 LQKENI. The CDR3 is CASSPGTGMDQAQHF. The CDR3 DNA is TGTGCCAGCTCACCAGGGACAGGGATGGATCAGGCCCAGCATTTT.

The CDR3 DNA follows: TGTGCCAGCACCACCTACTCCTACGAGCAGTACTTC. Its protein is CASTTYSYEQYF. V usage is TRBV7-2 and J usage is TRBJ2-7; D not certain. This CDR3 has 12 residues. Germline V CDR1 and CDR2: SGHTA, FQGNSA. Trimming stripped 7 bases from V and 0 bases from J, with 7 bases between.

This clonotype has ten or more counts. The rearrangement joins TRBV2 to TRBJ1-5, with TRBD1 identical over 9 bases. The CDR3 consists of 17 residues. The V gene end was trimmed by 7 bases and the J gene end by 5 bases; junction bases not matched to a gene: 15. In germline, CDR1 is SNHLY, CDR2 FYNNEI. The CDR3 protein is CASTRPPGTGPHQPQHF. The CDR3 bases are TGTGCCAGCACCCGACCCCCCGGGACAGGGCCTCATCAGCCCCAGCATTTT.

This clonotype appeared once. The genes are TRBV29-1 and TRBJ1-4, with D possibly TRBD1 on 6 matching bases. The length of the CDR3 is 13 residues. Germline-derived CDR1 and CDR2 are SQVTM and ANQGSEA. The germline V and J ends were trimmed by 6 bases and 3 bases, with 11 bases remaining between them. The CDR3 loop reads CSVAKGANEKLFF. In DNA, the CDR3 is TGCAGCGTCGCCAAGGGGGCTAATGAAAAACTGTTTTTT. The whole variable domain, remainder taken from reference TRBV29-1 and TRBJ1-4, is SAVISQKPSRDICQRGTSLTIQCQVDSQVTMMFWYRQQPGQSLTLIATANQGSEATYESGFVIDKFPISRPNLTFSTLTVSNMSPEDSSIYLCSVAKGANEKLFFGSGTQLSVL.

This clonotype came up many times. The genes are TRBV2 and TRBJ2-2, with 10 bases lining up with TRBD1. Germline V gene lookup returns CDR1 SNHLY and CDR2 FYNNEI. The CDR3 is made up of 16 amino acids. The trim removed 4 bases at V and 8 bases at J, leaving 10 bases unmatched. In DNA form, the CDR3 reads TGTGCCAGCAGTGTCGCGACAGGGGGCACAAATGGGGAGCTGTTTTTT. Protein product: CASSVATGGTNGELFF.

This clonotype has more than one count but fewer than ten. The rearrangement uses TRBV6-1 and TRBJ2-7, with 8 positions matching TRBD1. CDR1 and CDR2 from the germline V gene are MNHNS and SASEGT. The CDR3 spans 16 residues. J was trimmed by 0 bases and V by 1 base; bases with no gene match: 5. The CDR3 reads CASSEDLGTGSYEQYF. Written as DNA, the CDR3 is TGTGCCAGCAGTGAAGATCTTGGGACAGGCTCCTACGAGCAGTACTTC.

This clonotype was seen a few times. This chain connects TRBV19 to TRBJ2-2, with a possible D match to TRBD1 (6 bases). Trimming left V 8 bases short and J 0 bases short, with 13 bases between. The CDR3 totals 15 residues. Looked up from germline, CDR1 is LNHDA and CDR2 is SQIVND (reference sequence). The CDR3 region is CASSQGTANTGELFF. The CDR3 bases are TGTGCCAGTTCCCAGGGGACGGCGAACACCGGGGAGCTGTTTTTT.

This clonotype was seen a handful of times. This chain joins TRBV15 and TRBJ2-3; 10 bases align to TRBD2. This CDR3 spans 20 amino acids. The junction had 15 bases not matched to a gene; V was cut back by 3 bases and J by 0 bases. CDR1 LNHNV and CDR2 YYDKDF come from the germline V gene (reference sequence). This chain's CDR3 is CATSSRAGGRSILSTDTQYF. CDR3 in DNA: TGTGCCACCAGCAGTCGAGCGGGGGGGCGTAGTATTTTGAGCACAGATACGCAGTATTTT.

This chain uses TRBV7-3 with TRBJ2-2; no clear D. Germline V gene data show CDR1 as SGHTA and CDR2 as FQGTGA. Trimming shortened V by 1 base and J by 1 base, and 10 bases separated the two germline ends. This CDR3 has 16 residues. Here the CDR3 reads CASSLNQPVNTGELFF. The CDR3 DNA reads TGTGCCAGCAGCTTAAACCAGCCAGTGAACACCGGGGAGCTGTTTTTT.